One sample yielded the 4 T cell receptor beta chains listed below, sequenced in a study of T cell responses to AZD1222 COVID-19 vaccine. Some clones are missing from TCRdb's copy, which holds only in-frame ones; the method was immunoSEQ multiplex PCR. The sample yields roughly 170,000 clones, 90% to 95% seen once. Sequenced material: peripheral blood, taken on day 0 of AZD1222 vaccination. Every receptor here comes from an adult in good health.

The rearrangement links TRBV4-3 to TRBJ1-5; TRBD1 might be the D (5 bases). The CDR3 has 17 amino acids. Germline V lookup: CDR1 LGHNA, CDR2 YSLEER. Deletions cut 0 bases from V and 7 bases from J, with 19 bases between. CDR3 coding DNA: TGCGCCAGCAGCCAAGACCACAGGAGAGGTGGTGGACAGCCCCAGCATTTT. It specifies CASSQDHRRGGGQPQHF.

V gene TRBV29-1 combines with J gene TRBJ1-4; D may be TRBD1 (6 bases). CDR3 length: 13 amino acids. CDR1 SQVTM and CDR2 ANQGSEA come from the germline V gene. The V gene lost 4 bases and the J gene lost 8 bases, with 14 bases spanning the gap. The CDR3 sequence is CSVGKTGSEKLFF. CDR3 in DNA: TGCAGCGTTGGTAAGACAGGATCCGAAAAACTGTTTTTT.

A single count supports this clone. The rearrangement joins TRBV7-7 to TRBJ2-7, with 12 bases fitting TRBD2. The CDR3 length is 18 residues. Germline lookup yields CDR1 SSHAT and CDR2 FNYEAQ (reference sequence). The V and J ends lost 4 bases and 3 bases, in that order; junction bases with no gene match: 13. CDR3 in amino acids: CASSSPRGLGLAGYEQYF. The CDR3 DNA is TGTGCCAGCAGCTCTCCTAGGGGTTTGGGACTAGCGGGCTACGAGCAGTACTTC.

The V and J genes are TRBV6-5 and TRBJ2-7; TRBD2 might be the D (6 bases). CDR1 is MNHEY and CDR2 is SVGAGI in the germline V gene. V lost 8 bases and J lost 3, with 8 bases in between. The CDR3 has 11 residues. CDR3 sequence: CASEGGYEQYF. As DNA, the CDR3 is TGTGCCAGCGAGGGAGGCTACGAGCAGTACTTC.